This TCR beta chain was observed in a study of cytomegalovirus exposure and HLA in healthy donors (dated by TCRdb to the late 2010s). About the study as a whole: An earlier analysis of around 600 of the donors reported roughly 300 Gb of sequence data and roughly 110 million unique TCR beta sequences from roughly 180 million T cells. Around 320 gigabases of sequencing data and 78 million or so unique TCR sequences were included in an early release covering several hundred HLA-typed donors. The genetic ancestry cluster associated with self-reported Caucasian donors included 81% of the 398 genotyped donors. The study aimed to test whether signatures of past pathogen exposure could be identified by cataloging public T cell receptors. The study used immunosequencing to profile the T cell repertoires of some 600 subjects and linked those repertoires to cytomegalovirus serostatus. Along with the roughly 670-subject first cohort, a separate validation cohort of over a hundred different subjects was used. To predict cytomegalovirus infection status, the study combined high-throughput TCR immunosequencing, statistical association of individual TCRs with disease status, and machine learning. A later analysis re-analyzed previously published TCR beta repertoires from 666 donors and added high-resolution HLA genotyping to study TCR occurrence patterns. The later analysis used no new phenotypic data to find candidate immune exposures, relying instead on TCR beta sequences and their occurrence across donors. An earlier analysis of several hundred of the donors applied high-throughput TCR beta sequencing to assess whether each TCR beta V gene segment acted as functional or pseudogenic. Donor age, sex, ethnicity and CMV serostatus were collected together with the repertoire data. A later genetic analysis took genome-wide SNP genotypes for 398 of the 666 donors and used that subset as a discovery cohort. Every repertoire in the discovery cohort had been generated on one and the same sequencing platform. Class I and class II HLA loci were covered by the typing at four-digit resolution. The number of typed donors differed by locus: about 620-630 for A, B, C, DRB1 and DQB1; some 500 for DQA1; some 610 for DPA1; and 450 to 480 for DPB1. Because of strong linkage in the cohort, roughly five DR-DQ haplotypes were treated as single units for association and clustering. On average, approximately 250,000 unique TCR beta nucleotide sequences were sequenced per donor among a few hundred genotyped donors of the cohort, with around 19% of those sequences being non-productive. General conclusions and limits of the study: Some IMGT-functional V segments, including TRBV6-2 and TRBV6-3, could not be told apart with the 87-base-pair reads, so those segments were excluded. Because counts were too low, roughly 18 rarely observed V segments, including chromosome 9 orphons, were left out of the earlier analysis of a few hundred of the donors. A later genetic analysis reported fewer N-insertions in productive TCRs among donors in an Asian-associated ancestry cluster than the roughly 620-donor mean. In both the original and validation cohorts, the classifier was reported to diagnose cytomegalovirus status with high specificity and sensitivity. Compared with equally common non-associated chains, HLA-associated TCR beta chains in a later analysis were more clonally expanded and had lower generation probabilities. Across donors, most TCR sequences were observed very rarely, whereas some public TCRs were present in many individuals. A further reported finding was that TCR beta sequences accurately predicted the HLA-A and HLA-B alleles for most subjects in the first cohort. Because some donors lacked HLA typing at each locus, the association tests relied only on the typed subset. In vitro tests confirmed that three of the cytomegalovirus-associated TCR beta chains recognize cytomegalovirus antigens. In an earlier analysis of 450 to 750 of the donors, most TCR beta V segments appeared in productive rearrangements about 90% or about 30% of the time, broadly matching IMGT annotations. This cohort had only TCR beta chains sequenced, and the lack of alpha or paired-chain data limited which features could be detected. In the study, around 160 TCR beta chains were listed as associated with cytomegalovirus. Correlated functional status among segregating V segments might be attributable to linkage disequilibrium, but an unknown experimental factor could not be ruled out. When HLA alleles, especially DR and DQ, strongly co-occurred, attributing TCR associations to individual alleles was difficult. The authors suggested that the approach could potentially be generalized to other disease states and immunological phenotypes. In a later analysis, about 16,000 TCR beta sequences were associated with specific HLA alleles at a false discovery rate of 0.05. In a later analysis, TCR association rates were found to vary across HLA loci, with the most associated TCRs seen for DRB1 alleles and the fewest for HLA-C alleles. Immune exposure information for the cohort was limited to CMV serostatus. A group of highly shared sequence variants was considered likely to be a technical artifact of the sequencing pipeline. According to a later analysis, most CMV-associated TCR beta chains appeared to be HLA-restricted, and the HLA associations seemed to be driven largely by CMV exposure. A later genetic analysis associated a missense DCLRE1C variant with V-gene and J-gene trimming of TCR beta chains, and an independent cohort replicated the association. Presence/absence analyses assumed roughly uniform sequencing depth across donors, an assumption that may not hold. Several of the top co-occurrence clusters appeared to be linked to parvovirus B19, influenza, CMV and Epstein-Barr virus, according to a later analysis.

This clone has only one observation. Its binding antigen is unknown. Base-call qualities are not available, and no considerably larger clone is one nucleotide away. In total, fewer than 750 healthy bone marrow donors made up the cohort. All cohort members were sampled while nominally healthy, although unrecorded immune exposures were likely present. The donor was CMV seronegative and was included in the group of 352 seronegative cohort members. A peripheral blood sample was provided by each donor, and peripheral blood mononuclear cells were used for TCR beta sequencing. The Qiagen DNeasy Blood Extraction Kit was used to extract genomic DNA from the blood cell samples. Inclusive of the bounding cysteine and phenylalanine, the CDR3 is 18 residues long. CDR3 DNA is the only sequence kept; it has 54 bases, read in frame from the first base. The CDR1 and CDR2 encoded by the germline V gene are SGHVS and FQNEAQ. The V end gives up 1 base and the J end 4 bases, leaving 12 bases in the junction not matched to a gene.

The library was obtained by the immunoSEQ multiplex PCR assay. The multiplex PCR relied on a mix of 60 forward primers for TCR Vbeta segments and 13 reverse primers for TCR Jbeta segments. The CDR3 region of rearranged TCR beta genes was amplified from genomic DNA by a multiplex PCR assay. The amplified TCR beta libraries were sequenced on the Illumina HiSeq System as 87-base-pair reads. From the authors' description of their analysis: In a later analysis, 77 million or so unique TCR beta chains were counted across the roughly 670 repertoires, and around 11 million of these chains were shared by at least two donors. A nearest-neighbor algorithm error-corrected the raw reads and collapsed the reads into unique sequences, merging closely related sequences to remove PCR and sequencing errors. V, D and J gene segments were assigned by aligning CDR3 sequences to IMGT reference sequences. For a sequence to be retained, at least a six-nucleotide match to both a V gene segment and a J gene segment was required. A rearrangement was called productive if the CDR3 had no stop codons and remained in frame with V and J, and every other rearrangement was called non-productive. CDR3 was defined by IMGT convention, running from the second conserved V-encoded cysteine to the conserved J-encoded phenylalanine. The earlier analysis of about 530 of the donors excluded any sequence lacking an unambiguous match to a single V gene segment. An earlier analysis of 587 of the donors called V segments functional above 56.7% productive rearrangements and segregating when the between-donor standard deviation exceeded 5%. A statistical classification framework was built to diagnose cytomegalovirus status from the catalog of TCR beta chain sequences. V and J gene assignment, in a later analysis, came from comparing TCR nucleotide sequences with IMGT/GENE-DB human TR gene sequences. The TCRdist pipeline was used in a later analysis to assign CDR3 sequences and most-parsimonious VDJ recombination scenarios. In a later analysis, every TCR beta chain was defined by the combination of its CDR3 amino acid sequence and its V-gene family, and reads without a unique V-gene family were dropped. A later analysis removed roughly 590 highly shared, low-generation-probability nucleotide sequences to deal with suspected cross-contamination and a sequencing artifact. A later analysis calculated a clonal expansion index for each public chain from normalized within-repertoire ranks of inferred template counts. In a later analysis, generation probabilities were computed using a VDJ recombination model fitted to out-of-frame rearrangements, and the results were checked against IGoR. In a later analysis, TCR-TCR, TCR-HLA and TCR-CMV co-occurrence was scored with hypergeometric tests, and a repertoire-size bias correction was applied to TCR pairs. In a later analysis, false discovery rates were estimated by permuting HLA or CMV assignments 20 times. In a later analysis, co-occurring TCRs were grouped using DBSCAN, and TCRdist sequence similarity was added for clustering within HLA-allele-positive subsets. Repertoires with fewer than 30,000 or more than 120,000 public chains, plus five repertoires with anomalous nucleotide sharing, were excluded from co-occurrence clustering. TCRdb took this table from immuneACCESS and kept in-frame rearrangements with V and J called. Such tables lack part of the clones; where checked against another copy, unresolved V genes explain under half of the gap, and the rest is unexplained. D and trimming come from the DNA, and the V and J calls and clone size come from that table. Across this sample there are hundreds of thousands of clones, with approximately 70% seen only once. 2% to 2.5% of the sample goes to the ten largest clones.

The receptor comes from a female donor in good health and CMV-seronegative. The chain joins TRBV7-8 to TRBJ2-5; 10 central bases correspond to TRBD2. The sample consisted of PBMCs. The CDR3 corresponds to CASSLGVSGRTKLETQYF. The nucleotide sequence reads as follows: TGTGCCAGCAGCTTAGGTGTTAGCGGGAGGACCAAACTAGAGACCCAGTACTTC.